This T cell receptor beta chain comes out of a study of blood T cell repertoires in COVID-19. In the study overall: Acute and convalescent COVID-19 samples came from the United States, Italy and Spain.

This clone showed up just a few times. Per the study methods: Reference gene primer amplification gave nucleated cell count estimates. Generated by immunoSEQ multiplex PCR, the TCRdb table keeps only in-frame clones and is missing some. Clone size and V and J calls were adopted from that table, with D and trimming inferred from the DNA. The sample carries about 130,000 clones, roughly 86% recorded once. CDR1 and CDR2 (germline): SGHDT, YYEEEE. The CDR3 contains 16 residues. Unmatched junction bases numbered 10, after V lost 0 bases and J lost 7 bases. This clonotype originated in a human donor in a cohort sampled during active COVID-19. Sequencing used peripheral blood. The genes are TRBV5-6 and TRBJ2-7; TRBD1 agrees at 10 bases. CDR3 residues: CASSLALDRGIREQYF. The CDR3 DNA is TGTGCCAGCAGCTTGGCGCTGGACAGGGGGATTAGGGAGCAGTACTTC.